The rows below give T cell receptor beta chains drawn from one sample of a study of Ad26.COV2.S vaccination and SARS-CoV-2 variants. Data came from immunoSEQ multiplex PCR; TCRdb stores just in-frame clones and leaves some out. The sample has hundreds of thousands of clones, about nine tenths seen once. Material: peripheral blood, obtained in a trial of Ad26.COV2.S vaccine versus placebo. The receptors shown here come from a person aged 18-65 years who received the Ad26.COV2.S COVID-19 vaccine or a placebo. Both conserved end residues are part of each CDR3. The order of the fields is J gene, clone size, D gene, V gene, CDR3 DNA, CDR3 protein. D genes are given only for firm matches. Expanded clones get a size class; other rows say once, few or many, or leave the size out.

J gene: TRBJ2-3
clone size: NA
D gene: NA
V gene: TRBV6-5
CDR3 DNA: TGTGCCAGCGGTAGGGGCAGGGGAGATACGCAGTATTTT
CDR3 protein: CASGRGRGDTQYF

J gene: TRBJ1-1
clone size: once
D gene: NA
V gene: TRBV12-3/TRBV12-4
CDR3 DNA: TGTGCCGGGAGGGCCGGAGGGTACACTGAAGCTTTCTTT
CDR3 protein: CAGRAGGYTEAFF

J gene: TRBJ1-2
clone size: NA
D gene: TRBD1
V gene: TRBV5-4
CDR3 DNA: TGTGCCAGCAGCTTAGGGACAGGCTATGGCTACACCTTC
CDR3 protein: CASSLGTGYGYTF

J gene: TRBJ1-1
clone size: NA
D gene: NA
V gene: TRBV4-1
CDR3 DNA: TGCGCCAGCAGCCAAGAGATGGCCCCAGGAGCTTTCTTT
CDR3 protein: CASSQEMAPGAFF

J gene: TRBJ1-1
clone size: NA
D gene: NA
V gene: TRBV11-2
CDR3 DNA: TGTGCCAGCAGCTTAGTAGGTCCGAACACTGAAGCTTTCTTT
CDR3 protein: CASSLVGPNTEAFF

J gene: TRBJ1-2
clone size: NA
D gene: TRBD1
V gene: TRBV3-1/TRBV3-2
CDR3 DNA: TGTGCCAGCAGCGGGGGACAGGGCCTTCGAGAGATCTTC
CDR3 protein: CASSGGQGLREIF

J gene: TRBJ1-1
clone size: NA
D gene: NA
V gene: TRBV27
CDR3 DNA: TGTGCCAGCAGTTTAGAGGGCCCGAACACTGAAGCTTTCTTT
CDR3 protein: CASSLEGPNTEAFF

J gene: TRBJ2-7
clone size: NA
D gene: NA
V gene: TRBV29-1
CDR3 DNA: TGCAGCGTGATGGGGGGCTCCTCCTACGAGCAGTACTTC
CDR3 protein: CSVMGGSSYEQYF

J gene: TRBJ2-1
clone size: NA
D gene: TRBD2
V gene: TRBV9
CDR3 DNA: TGTGCCAGCAGCCAGACTAGCGGGGGCCACTCCTACAATGAGCAGTTCTTC
CDR3 protein: CASSQTSGGHSYNEQFF

J gene: TRBJ1-1
clone size: NA
D gene: NA
V gene: TRBV30
CDR3 DNA: TGTGCCTGGAGTGTACGGGGTGAAGCTTTCTTT
CDR3 protein: CAWSVRGEAFF

J gene: TRBJ2-5
clone size: NA
D gene: NA
V gene: TRBV5-5
CDR3 DNA: TGTGCCAGCAGCGTAAACAGGGCGCCAGGGGAGACCCAGTACTTC
CDR3 protein: CASSVNRAPGETQYF

J gene: TRBJ2-7
clone size: once
D gene: NA
V gene: TRBV9
CDR3 DNA: TGTGCCAGCAGCATTGTGGCAGGGCACGAGCAGTACTTC
CDR3 protein: CASSIVAGHEQYF

J gene: TRBJ1-2
clone size: NA
D gene: TRBD1
V gene: TRBV11-1
CDR3 DNA: TGTGCCAGCAGCCCACACCCGGGACAGGTTAAAGACTACACCTTC
CDR3 protein: CASSPHPGQVKDYTF

J gene: TRBJ2-7
clone size: NA
D gene: TRBD1
V gene: TRBV4-2
CDR3 DNA: TGTGCCAGCAGCCAGGGGACAGGCCCCTACGAGCAGTACTTC
CDR3 protein: CASSQGTGPYEQYF

J gene: TRBJ1-1
clone size: NA
D gene: NA
V gene: TRBV10-3
CDR3 DNA: TGTGCCACGAGGGCAGGGATTGTGAACACTGAAGCTTTCTTT
CDR3 protein: CATRAGIVNTEAFF

J gene: TRBJ2-3
clone size: NA
D gene: TRBD1
V gene: TRBV4-3
CDR3 DNA: TGCGCCAGCAGCCAAGAAGGGACAGGGGTTGTTGTAGATACGCAGTATTTT
CDR3 protein: CASSQEGTGVVVDTQYF

J gene: TRBJ1-4
clone size: NA
D gene: NA
V gene: TRBV5-4
CDR3 DNA: TGTGCCAGCAGCGTGGGACCGGAAGGTGAAAAACTGTTTTTT
CDR3 protein: CASSVGPEGEKLFF

J gene: TRBJ1-1
clone size: once
D gene: NA
V gene: TRBV5-4
CDR3 DNA: TGTGCCAGCAGCTCTACCTTACAGGGCACTGAAGCTTTCTTT
CDR3 protein: CASSSTLQGTEAFF

J gene: TRBJ1-1
clone size: few
D gene: NA
V gene: TRBV4-1
CDR3 DNA: TGCGCCAGCAGCCAAGACGTAAGGACGAGCACTGAAGCTTTCTTT
CDR3 protein: CASSQDVRTSTEAFF

J gene: TRBJ2-7
clone size: NA
D gene: NA
V gene: TRBV6-6
CDR3 DNA: TGTGCCAGCAGTCTCAGGGACGAGCAGTACTTC
CDR3 protein: CASSLRDEQYF

J gene: TRBJ2-2
clone size: NA
D gene: NA
V gene: TRBV5-1
CDR3 DNA: TGCGCCAGCAGCCACTCCCCTGGCTTCGCGAACACCGGGGAGCTGTTTTTT
CDR3 protein: CASSHSPGFANTGELFF

J gene: TRBJ2-7
clone size: NA
D gene: NA
V gene: TRBV6-2/TRBV6-3
CDR3 DNA: TGTGCCAGCAGTTGGCCGGGCTACGAGCAGTACTTC
CDR3 protein: CASSWPGYEQYF

J gene: TRBJ1-2
clone size: NA
D gene: NA
V gene: TRBV6-6
CDR3 DNA: TGTGCCAGCAGTTCCCCCACAGCGGCTGGCTACACCTTC
CDR3 protein: CASSSPTAAGYTF

J gene: TRBJ2-4
clone size: NA
D gene: NA
V gene: TRBV5-6
CDR3 DNA: TGTGCCAGCAGCCCGGGGTTAGGGACACGGAAAAACATTCAGTACTTC
CDR3 protein: CASSPGLGTRKNIQYF

J gene: TRBJ2-3
clone size: NA
D gene: NA
V gene: TRBV5-5
CDR3 DNA: TGTGCCAGCAGCTTGGGAGGGGGCACAGATACGCAGTATTTT
CDR3 protein: CASSLGGGTDTQYF

J gene: TRBJ2-1
clone size: NA
D gene: NA
V gene: TRBV5-4
CDR3 DNA: TGTGCCAGCAGCCCCTCGGGGCTTTCCTCCTACAATGAGCAGTTCTTC
CDR3 protein: CASSPSGLSSYNEQFF

J gene: TRBJ1-6
clone size: NA
D gene: NA
V gene: TRBV5-1
CDR3 DNA: TGCGCCAGCAGCCTGGGCGCCGTTGGCTCCTATAATTCACCCCTCCACTTT
CDR3 protein: CASSLGAVGSYNSPLHF

J gene: TRBJ2-7
clone size: NA
D gene: TRBD1
V gene: TRBV11-1
CDR3 DNA: TGTGCCAGCAGCTTAGGGACAGGGGCCTACGAGCAGTACTTC
CDR3 protein: CASSLGTGAYEQYF

J gene: TRBJ1-2
clone size: NA
D gene: NA
V gene: TRBV6-5
CDR3 DNA: TGTGCCAGCAGTCTAGAGACAGGCCCTAACTATGGCTACACCTTC
CDR3 protein: CASSLETGPNYGYTF

J gene: TRBJ2-7
clone size: NA
D gene: NA
V gene: TRBV30
CDR3 DNA: TGTGCCTGGAGTGTACTAGGGGGTTACGAGCAGTACTTC
CDR3 protein: CAWSVLGGYEQYF

J gene: TRBJ2-5
clone size: NA
D gene: TRBD2
V gene: TRBV4-2
CDR3 DNA: TGTGCCAGCAGCTCTGTAGCGGGGGGACAAGAGACCCAGTACTTC
CDR3 protein: CASSSVAGGQETQYF

J gene: TRBJ2-3
clone size: once
D gene: NA
V gene: TRBV3-1/TRBV3-2
CDR3 DNA: TGTGCCAGCCGGGACCAGATTACAGATACGCAGTATTTT
CDR3 protein: CASRDQITDTQYF

J gene: TRBJ1-5
clone size: once
D gene: TRBD1
V gene: TRBV7-9
CDR3 DNA: TGTGCCAGCAGCTTGGACAGGCAGCCCCAGCATTTT
CDR3 protein: CASSLDRQPQHF

J gene: TRBJ1-3
clone size: NA
D gene: TRBD1
V gene: TRBV5-6
CDR3 DNA: TGTGCCAGCAGCTGGGGGGACAGGGAGTTTTCATCTGGAAACACCATATATTTT
CDR3 protein: CASSWGDREFSSGNTIYF

J gene: TRBJ1-1
clone size: once
D gene: TRBD1
V gene: TRBV6-2/TRBV6-3
CDR3 DNA: TGTGCCAGCAGCAGACAGGGAGAAGCTTTCTTT
CDR3 protein: CASSRQGEAFF

J gene: TRBJ1-5
clone size: NA
D gene: NA
V gene: TRBV30
CDR3 DNA: TGTGCCTGGAGTAGGGATCGGCAGCCCCAGCATTTT
CDR3 protein: CAWSRDRQPQHF

J gene: TRBJ2-3
clone size: NA
D gene: TRBD1
V gene: TRBV4-1
CDR3 DNA: TGCGCCAGCAGCCAGCGGACAGGGGATGTGGGTACGCAGTATTTT
CDR3 protein: CASSQRTGDVGTQYF

J gene: TRBJ2-5
clone size: NA
D gene: NA
V gene: TRBV4-1
CDR3 DNA: TGCGCCAGCAGCCAAGGATGGGCAGAACAAGAGACCCAGTACTTC
CDR3 protein: CASSQGWAEQETQYF

J gene: TRBJ1-4
clone size: few
D gene: NA
V gene: TRBV27
CDR3 DNA: TGTGCCAGCAGTTTATTATTTAGGATTGGTCAGCGTCAGGATGAAAAACTGTTTTTT
CDR3 protein: CASSLLFRIGQRQDEKLFF

J gene: TRBJ1-2
clone size: NA
D gene: TRBD1
V gene: TRBV19
CDR3 DNA: TGTGCCAGTAGTACCCGACAGGGGGTATTTTCAGGCTACACCTTC
CDR3 protein: CASSTRQGVFSGYTF

J gene: TRBJ2-7
clone size: NA
D gene: NA
V gene: TRBV15
CDR3 DNA: TGTGCCACCAGCAGAGATCCGGAGGGGGCGCGGTACGAGCAGTACTTC
CDR3 protein: CATSRDPEGARYEQYF

J gene: TRBJ1-6
clone size: NA
D gene: NA
V gene: TRBV27
CDR3 DNA: TGTGCCAGCAGTTTTGAGGGGACACCCCTCCACTTT
CDR3 protein: CASSFEGTPLHF

J gene: TRBJ2-7
clone size: NA
D gene: TRBD1
V gene: TRBV5-6
CDR3 DNA: TGTGCCAGCAGCCAGACAGGGATCCCCTACGAGCAGTACTTC
CDR3 protein: CASSQTGIPYEQYF

J gene: TRBJ2-1
clone size: NA
D gene: NA
V gene: TRBV5-4
CDR3 DNA: TGTGCCAGCAGCTTGCAGGGGAGCTCCTACAATGAGCAGTTCTTC
CDR3 protein: CASSLQGSSYNEQFF

J gene: TRBJ1-2
clone size: NA
D gene: NA
V gene: TRBV6-5
CDR3 DNA: TGTGCCAGCAGCTGGACAGTTGATGGCTACACCTTC
CDR3 protein: CASSWTVDGYTF